This entry lists 5 T cell receptor beta chains sequenced from one sample in a study of blood T cell repertoires in COVID-19. Sequenced by immunoSEQ multiplex PCR; TCRdb stores in-frame clones only, minus some. The sample has over 100,000 clones, 70% to 85% seen once; the top ten hold 7.9%. Sequencing was performed on peripheral blood. Receptor source: a woman at least 80 years old with active or convalescent COVID-19.

The CDR3 loop is CASSLGGGYEQYF. Written as DNA, the CDR3 is TGTGCCAGCAGCTTAGGCGGTGGCTACGAGCAGTACTTC. The chain is built from TRBV11-2 and TRBJ2-7; the D is unclear. CDR3 size: 13 residues. CDR1 SGHAT and CDR2 FQNNGV come from the germline V gene. V lost 1 base, J lost 3 bases, and 7 bases lay in between. The full variable domain, in which reference TRBV11-2 and TRBJ2-7 provide the parts outside the CDR3, is EAGVAQSPRYKIIEKRQSVAFWCNPISGHATLYWYQQILGQGPKLLIQFQNNGVVDDSQLPKDRFSAERLKGVDSTLKIQPAKLEDSAVYLCASSLGGGYEQYFGPGTRLTVT.

The chain joins TRBV4-1 to TRBJ2-3; tentatively, D is TRBD2 (6 bases). The CDR3 extends over 14 amino acids. V shed 4 bases and J shed 2 bases, with 10 bases lying between them. Germline V gene sequence: CDR1 MGHRA, CDR2 YSYEKL. CDR3 sequence reads: CASSLTSYTDTQYF. As DNA, the CDR3 is TGCGCCAGCAGCCTGACTAGTTACACAGATACGCAGTATTTT.

The V call is TRBV4-1, the J call TRBJ2-2, with TRBD1 matching 7 bases. The V gene end was trimmed by 2 bases and the J gene end by 5 bases; junction bases not matched to a gene: 8. Germline lookup yields CDR1 MGHRA and CDR2 YSYEKL. The CDR3 sequence is 16 residues long. This CDR3 reads CASSQSRGRRTGELFF. The DNA for the CDR3 is TGCGCCAGCAGCCAATCAAGGGGGCGGAGAACCGGGGAGCTGTTTTTT.

CDR3 protein: CASYLRGGEAFF. CDR3 in DNA: TGCGCCAGCTACCTACGGGGGGGTGAAGCTTTCTTT. This chain links TRBV5-1 with TRBJ1-1; D possibly corresponds to TRBD1 (5 bases). V gave up 7 bases and J gave up 7 bases, with 14 bases separating them. The CDR3 spans 12 residues. Germline-derived CDR1 and CDR2 are SGHRS and YFSETQ.

V gene TRBV19 combines with J gene TRBJ2-7; D may be TRBD1 (6 bases). From germline, CDR1 is LNHDA and CDR2 SQIVND (reference sequence). The CDR3 totals 16 residues. The V and J ends lost 5 bases and 7 bases respectively, with 24 bases between them. The CDR3 reads CASSAKARGGEGEQYF. In nucleotides, the CDR3 is TGTGCCAGTAGTGCCAAGGCCCGAGGGGGAGAGGGGGAGCAGTACTTC.